The 9 T cell receptor beta chains presented below share a single source sample, sequenced in a study of blood T cells in healthy people across ages. A J-beta primer mix and a sample-barcoded 5' primer were used in a second PCR of about 6 to 12 cycles. TCRdb processed the 5' RACE reads anew with MiXCR; each CDR3 protein has one entry. The sample lists over 1.5 million distinct CDR3 sequences, around half occurring once. Sequenced sample: blood. The receptors here all came from a middle-aged woman in good health.

This clonotype was observed at least ten times. The chain uses TRBV7-2 and TRBJ1-2; D is perhaps TRBD1 (5 bases). V lost 2 bases and J 5 bases, leaving 9 bases between the germline ends. Germline V lookup: CDR1 SGHTA, CDR2 FQGNSA. The CDR3 has 13 amino acids. Written as DNA, the CDR3 is TGTGCCAGCAGCTTACCGACAGAATATGGCTACACCTTC. Translation gives CASSLPTEYGYTF.

V is TRBV7-9 and J is TRBJ1-2, with unresolved D. The CDR3 is 14 amino acids. Germline assignment: CDR1 SEHNR and CDR2 FQNEAQ (reference sequence). The ends were cut back, 5 bases at V and 7 bases at J, with 17 bases in the middle. CDR3 protein: CASSLEGGVSGYTF. The CDR3 nucleotides read TGTGCCAGCAGCCTAGAGGGCGGTGTGAGTGGCTACACCTTC.

The table lists this clonotype with a few counts. This chain uses TRBV7-2 with TRBJ2-3, with 10 positions matching TRBD1. V dropped 5 bases and J dropped 2; count of bases not matched to a gene: 10. Germline V gene sequence: CDR1 SGHTA, CDR2 FQGNSA. The CDR3 sequence is 17 residues long. As DNA, the CDR3 is TGTGCCAGCAGCCCCGCAACCGGGACAGGGGACACAGATACGCAGTATTTT. Amino acids: CASSPATGTGDTDTQYF.

This chain uses TRBV10-1 with TRBJ2-1, with TRBD2 identical over 8 bases. V lost 7 bases to trimming and J lost 5 bases; unmatched junction nucleotides: 4. Looked up from germline, CDR1 is WNHNN and CDR2 is SYGVQD (reference sequence). CDR3 length equals 13 residues. CDR3 in amino acids: CASKTSGDNEQFF. The CDR3 coding sequence is TGCGCCAGCAAAACTAGCGGAGACAATGAGCAGTTCTTC.

This clonotype was picked up many times. The chain recombines TRBV5-1 with TRBJ2-7; D gene unclear. V shed 0 bases and J shed 3 bases, with 4 bases lying between them. Germline assignment: CDR1 SGHRS and CDR2 YFSETQ. The CDR3 loop spans 12 amino acids. The CDR3 protein is CASSLDGYEQYF. CDR3 in DNA: TGCGCCAGCAGCTTGGACGGCTACGAGCAGTACTTC.

This clonotype appeared a few times. The chain couples TRBV6-2 or TRBV6-3 to TRBJ2-3; possibly TRBD1 or TRBD2 for D (6 bases each). Trimming shortened V by 6 bases and J by 2 bases, and 18 bases separated the two germline ends. CDR3 length: 16 residues. The germline gives CDR1 MNHEY, CDR2 SVGEGT. CDR3 sequence reads: CASRDRTTLYTDTQYF. DNA of the CDR3: TGTGCCAGCAGAGACAGGACTACACTCTACACAGATACGCAGTATTTT.

The count of this clonotype is one. The genes are TRBV7-8 and TRBJ2-3; D gene uncertain. The CDR3 is 15 residues long. V lost 1 base and J lost 5, with 13 bases in between. Germline assignment: CDR1 SGHVS and CDR2 FQNEAQ. In DNA form, the CDR3 reads TGTGCCAGCAGCTTAGTAGGTGGCAGGATAGATACGCAGTATTTT. Its translation is CASSLVGGRIDTQYF.

This clonotype has just a few counts. The rearrangement joins TRBV12-3 or TRBV12-4 to TRBJ2-7, with TRBD1 matching 10 bases. The CDR3 loop spans 15 amino acids. The V segment lost 7 bases and the J segment 2 bases; nucleotides outside the gene matches: 8. The CDR3 protein is CASTPRTGGTYEQYF. CDR3 DNA: TGTGCCAGCACCCCTCGGACAGGGGGGACCTACGAGCAGTACTTC.

This clonotype has just a few counts. V and J are TRBV29-1 and TRBJ1-4, with TRBD1 as a possible D gene (6 bases). Trimming shortened V by 6 bases and J by 7 bases, and 12 bases separated the two germline ends. Germline V CDR1 and CDR2: SQVTM, ANQGSEA. This CDR3 has 12 amino acids. This CDR3 reads CSVLGAREKLFF. CDR3 coding DNA: TGCAGCGTCCTGGGGGCGCGTGAAAAACTGTTTTTT.